Below are 5 T cell receptor beta chains sequenced from a single sample in a study of T cells in Graves' hyperthyroidism and ophthalmopathy. Amplified TCR beta CDR3 regions derived from RNA transcripts. The TCR CDR3 was amplified in a first-round RT-PCR using the HTBI primer set. Each CDR3 protein is one row after TCRdb ran MiXCR on the multiplex PCR reads. This sample has more than 350,000 distinct CDR3 sequences, with under 15% found just once. The sequencing input was blood. The receptors were gathered from a woman aged 25 to 39 with Graves' hyperthyroidism.

V usage is TRBV29-1 and J usage is TRBJ1-1; perhaps TRBD1 as D (5 bases). The CDR3 extends over 19 amino acids. Per the germline V gene, CDR1 is SQVTM and CDR2 is ANQGSEA. V shed 3 bases and J shed 2 bases, with 28 bases lying between them. CDR3 loop: CSVDLMSVRGAGINTEAFF. Here the CDR3 DNA reads TGCAGCGTTGATCTAATGAGTGTCAGAGGGGCCGGGATTAACACTGAAGCTTTCTTT.

The V and J genes are TRBV7-9 and TRBJ2-7; 8 bases map to TRBD2. Germline trimming cut 4 bases from V and 0 bases from J; bases unmatched to any gene: 14. Germline values: CDR1 SEHNR, CDR2 FQNEAQ (reference sequence). This CDR3 is built from 18 residues. The CDR3 DNA sequence: TGTGCCAGCAGCTCCGACAATCCGGGACTAGGGAGCTCCTACGAGCAGTACTTC. Protein: CASSSDNPGLGSSYEQYF.

This clonotype was seen repeatedly, ten times or more. This chain joins TRBV5-6 and TRBJ1-1, with TRBD1 identical over 7 bases. Unmatched junction bases numbered 3, after V lost 0 bases and J lost 1 base. The CDR3 runs to 15 residues. Germline V gene lookup returns CDR1 SGHDT and CDR2 YYEEEE. Here the CDR3 reads CASSLGQGSNTEAFF. In nucleotides, the CDR3 is TGTGCCAGCAGCTTGGGACAGGGTTCGAACACTGAAGCTTTCTTT.

This clonotype has a handful of counts. The rearrangement uses TRBV25-1 and TRBJ2-1, with 7 bases fitting TRBD2. The CDR3 consists of 15 residues. Germline lookup yields CDR1 MGHDK and CDR2 SYGVNS. V was pared by 3 bases and J by 6 bases, with 8 bases of the junction left unmatched. CDR3 sequence: CASSESGGNGNEQFF. CDR3 DNA: TGTGCCAGCAGTGAGTCGGGGGGTAACGGCAATGAGCAGTTCTTC.

This clonotype has more than one count but fewer than ten. The chain combines TRBV4-1 with TRBJ2-7, with a possible D match to TRBD2 (6 bases). The CDR3 runs to 15 residues. In germline, CDR1 is MGHRA, CDR2 YSYEKL. Trimming took off 5 bases at V and 4 bases at J, with 18 bases between the two ends. The CDR3 region has the DNA TGCGCCAGCAGCTCTAGCATTGCGGGACTGTACGAGCAGTACTTC. Protein product: CASSSSIAGLYEQYF.